This T cell receptor beta chain is from a study of long-term antiretroviral therapy in people with HIV. The CDR3 has 17 amino acids. Between the trimmed V and J ends, which lost 3 bases and 0 bases, there was a span of 15 bases. Per germline, CDR1 MGHRA and CDR2 YSYEKL. About this clone itself: Its target is unknown.

Study-level points and caveats: Upon ART, diversity increased but remained lower than transplant donor controls.

Roughly 0.95-10 million cryopreserved PBMC were held in samples before DNA extraction. Researchers report immunoSEQ v3.0 was run at survey level. For each individual sample, sequencing targeted roughly 40,000-55,000 T-cell genomes. Some clones are missing from TCRdb's copy, which holds only in-frame ones; the method was immunoSEQ multiplex PCR. The data hold 30,000 to 35,000 clones, with around four fifths observed a single time. The chain links TRBV4-1 to TRBJ1-3; D unresolved. This TCR was recovered from a man between 18 and 29 years old with HIV. Sequenced here: unsorted PBMCs, sampled 0.4 years before starting antiretroviral therapy. Here the CDR3 reads CASSHDPDGNSGNTIYF. CDR3 coding DNA: TGCGCCAGCAGCCATGATCCGGACGGGAACTCTGGAAACACCATATATTTT.